A single count supports the clone carrying this TCR beta chain. The sample belongs to a study of blood T cells in healthy people across ages. This CDR3 spans 13 amino acids. Between the trimmed V and J ends, which lost 2 bases and 3 bases, there was a span of 10 bases. Germline V gene lookup returns CDR1 SQVTM and CDR2 ANQGSEA. Researchers report isolating at least 7 million PBMCs per sample. The second PCR ran about 7 to 12 cycles with a sample-barcoded 5' primer and J-beta primers. Each cDNA molecule received a tag from a template-switch adaptor that had 12 random nucleotides. MiXCR, applied by TCRdb to the 5' RACE reads, yields one record per CDR3 protein. The table has about 730,000 distinct CDR3 sequences, 35% to 45% seen once.

The gene calls are TRBV29-1 and TRBJ1-1, with D possibly matching TRBD1 (5 bases). Sequenced sample: blood. The sequence was collected from a woman in her fifties or sixties in good health. The CDR3 coding sequence is TGCAGCGTTGAATGGCAGGGAGACACTGAAGCTTTCTTT. It is translated as CSVEWQGDTEAFF.